This T cell receptor beta chain derives from a study of blood T cell repertoires in COVID-19 (dated by TCRdb to about 2020). Describing the broader study: Samples covering the acute and convalescent phases of COVID-19 were provided by collaborators in the United States, Italy and Spain. The samples were drawn from two sources: the first 160 participants of the ongoing ImmuneRACE study, and 1,000 to 1,500 subjects contributed by 6 global collaborators. A de-identified subject ID, COVID-19 status, age in years and sex were almost always included in the sample metadata. Deeply sampled blood TCRbeta repertoires from subjects exposed to, actively infected with, or recovered from COVID-19 were included in the dataset. Where available, HLA class I and class II types were obtained from metadata supplied by the sample provider rather than from assay-based typing. The repertoires were made available in a free public database intended to serve as a resource for research on the immune response to SARS-CoV-2. The prospective study material was composed of cDNA or gDNA derived from T cells, B-cell-depleted T cells, or PBMCs.

The immunoSEQ Assay, a bias-controlled multiplex PCR, was used to amplify TCRbeta CDR3 regions from genomic DNA. The original pipeline was this. The number of nucleated cells in each sample was estimated from the amplification of reference gene primers within the assay. To quantify the absolute abundance of each unique TCRbeta CDR3 rearrangement, sequence reads were collapsed and filtered. For each sample, productive Simpson clonality was calculated by taking the square root of Simpson's diversity index across productive rearrangements. TCRdb re-hosts the immuneACCESS table, in-frame sequences only. Its copies lack some clones; in the studies checked, an unresolved V gene accounts for under half of them, and the cause for the rest is not known. For V, J and clone size, that table is used; D and trimming come from the DNA. The sample table shows approximately 190,000 clones, and 70% to 90% are seen once. 2.1% of the sample is taken by the ten largest.

In the case of this clone: Its antigen remains undetermined. Per-nucleotide qualities are absent, and no much larger clonotype sits a single base away.

Paper-wide results and their limitations: How much clinical and demographic metadata was included differed by source and by participant, and the metadata was provided uncurated.

The germline V and J ends show losses of 4 bases and 1 base respectively, and no gene match explains 4 bases of the junction. From a lookup of the germline V gene (reference sequence), CDR1 and CDR2 are SGHKS and YYEKEE. From the cysteine through the phenylalanine, the CDR3 covers 15 amino acids. Only the CDR3 part of the read is kept: 45 bases, read in frame from the first base. Collaborating institutions collected whole blood in K2EDTA tubes following their own protocols. For TCRbeta analysis, collaborator samples were shipped as frozen whole blood, as isolated PBMCs, or as DNA extracted from either sample type.

This sequence originates from a man between 65 and 85 years old with active or convalescent COVID-19. The sequenced material came from peripheral blood. This chain is built from TRBV5-5 and TRBJ2-2; 7 central nucleotides agree with TRBD1. The bases read TGTGCCAGCAGCGGGTGGGACAGGAACACCGGGGAGCTGTTTTTT. The encoded protein is CASSGWDRNTGELFF.